These T cell receptor beta chains were read from a single sample in a study of T cells after yellow fever vaccination. TCRdb processed the 5' RACE reads anew with MiXCR; each CDR3 protein has one entry. The sample lists tens of thousands of distinct CDR3 sequences, about 6.6% seen once, with roughly 35% in the top ten. This specimen consisted of CD8+ T cells sorted from PBMCs, obtained 4 to 6 days after the first yellow fever vaccination. All receptors come from a young man who received the YFV17D yellow fever vaccine. Each CDR3 is given without its conserved first and last residue. Each record gives: V gene, CDR3 protein.

>TRBV19
ASSHPGRTWGGANVLT
>TRBV19
ASSIQVGGNTEAF
>TRBV12-3/TRBV12-4
ASSFLADTGELF
>TRBV7-2
ASSADRVSYEQY
>TRBV20-1
SARHLSPGNTIY
>TRBV4-2
ASSLPGQANTEAF
>TRBV7-9
ASSRTDFQPQH
>TRBV7-3
ASSLRTSGSTDTQY
>TRBV29-1
SASGGGPDTQY
>TRBV20-1
SADTTGTSGVQF
>TRBV7-9
ASSPVGVMDTQY